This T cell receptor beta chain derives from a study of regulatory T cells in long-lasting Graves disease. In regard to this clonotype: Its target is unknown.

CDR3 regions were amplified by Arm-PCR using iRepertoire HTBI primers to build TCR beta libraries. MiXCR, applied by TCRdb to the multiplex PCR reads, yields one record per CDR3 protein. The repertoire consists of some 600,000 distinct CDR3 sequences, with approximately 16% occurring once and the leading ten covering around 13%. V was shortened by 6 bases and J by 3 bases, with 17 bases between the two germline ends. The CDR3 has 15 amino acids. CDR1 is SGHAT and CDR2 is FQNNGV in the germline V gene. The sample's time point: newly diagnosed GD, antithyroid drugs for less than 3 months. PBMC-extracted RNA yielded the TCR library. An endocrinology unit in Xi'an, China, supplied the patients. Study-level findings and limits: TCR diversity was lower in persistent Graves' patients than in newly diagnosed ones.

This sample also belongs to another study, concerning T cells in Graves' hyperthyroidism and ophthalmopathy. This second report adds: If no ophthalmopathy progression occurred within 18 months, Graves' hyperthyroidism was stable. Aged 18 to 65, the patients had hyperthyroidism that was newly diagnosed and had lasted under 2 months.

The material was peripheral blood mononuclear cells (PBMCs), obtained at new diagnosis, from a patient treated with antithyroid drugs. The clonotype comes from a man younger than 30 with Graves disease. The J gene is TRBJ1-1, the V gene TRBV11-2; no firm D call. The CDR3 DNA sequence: TGTGCCAGCAGTACCACCGGCAAGCCGGACACTGAAGCTTTCTTT. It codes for CASSTTGKPDTEAFF. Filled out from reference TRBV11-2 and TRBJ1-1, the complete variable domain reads EAGVAQSPRYKIIEKRQSVAFWCNPISGHATLYWYQQILGQGPKLLIQFQNNGVVDDSQLPKDRFSAERLKGVDSTLKIQPAKLEDSAVYLCASSTTGKPDTEAFFGQGTRLTVV.